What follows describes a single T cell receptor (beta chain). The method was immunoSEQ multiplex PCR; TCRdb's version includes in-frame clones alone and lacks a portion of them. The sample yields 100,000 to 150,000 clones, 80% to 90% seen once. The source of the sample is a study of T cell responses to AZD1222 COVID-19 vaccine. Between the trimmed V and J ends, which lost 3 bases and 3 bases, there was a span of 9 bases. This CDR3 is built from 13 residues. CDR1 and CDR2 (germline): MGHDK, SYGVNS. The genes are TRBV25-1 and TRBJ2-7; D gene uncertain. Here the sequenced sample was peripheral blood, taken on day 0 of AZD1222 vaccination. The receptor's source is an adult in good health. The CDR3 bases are TGTGCCAGCAGTGACCCCTACATCTACGAGCAGTACTTC. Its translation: CASSDPYIYEQYF.